Below, one TCR beta chain is given with its context. Its antigen remains unidentified. Mismatch with germline at one junction end may stem from a read error. One entry per CDR3 protein results from TCRdb running MiXCR on the 5' RACE reads. The sample yields 250,000 to 350,000 distinct CDR3 sequences, about 17% seen once. This CDR3 comprises 15 residues. Germline assignment: CDR1 LGHNA and CDR2 YSLEER. This entry comes from a study of T-cell memory formation after mild COVID-19. Study-wide results and caveats: Contracting clones from day 15 to 85 had balanced CD4/CD8; later expanders favoured CD4+.

The sequenced material came from PBMCs or a T cell subset sorted from them (not recorded which). The origin of this receptor is a man in his late teens or twenties who had mild COVID-19 (a few samples of this study predate the infection). Cell type and time point are not known. The rearrangement uses TRBV4-3 and TRBJ1-6; no clear D gene. As DNA, the CDR3 is TGCGCCAGCAGCCAAGAGGGAGGGTATAATTCACCCCTCAACTTT. Its translation is CASSQEGGYNSPLNF.